The 8 T cell receptor beta chains given below trace back to one sample, sequenced in a study of blood T cell repertoires in COVID-19. Clones were read by immunoSEQ multiplex PCR, and TCRdb kept only the in-frame ones, dropping some. The repertoire holds roughly 250,000 clones, with 80% to 85% as singletons. The source material was peripheral blood. The receptor set was obtained from a person aged 65 to 79 with COVID-19, enrolled during active disease.

This rearrangement joins TRBV30 to TRBJ2-7, with TRBD2 matching over 10 bases. Germline-derived CDR1 and CDR2 are GTSNPN and SVGIG (reference sequence). This CDR3 contains 12 residues. V gave up 4 bases and J gave up 7 bases; unmatched junction bases: 4. The CDR3 DNA is TGTGCCTGGACTAGCGGGAGCGGTGAGCAGTACTTC. Its protein product is CAWTSGSGEQYF.

This clone was seen only a few times. This chain joins TRBV3-1 (or the pseudogene TRBV3-2) and TRBJ1-5, with TRBD1 matching 9 bases. The CDR3 has 15 residues. With 6 bases clipped from V and 5 bases from J, the junction kept 8 bases outside the gene matches. Germline V lookup: CDR1 LGHDT, CDR2 YNNKEL (reference sequence). The CDR3 DNA reads as TGTGCCAGCAGGCCCCCGGGACAGGGCCATCAGCCCCAGCATTTT. It is translated as CASRPPGQGHQPQHF.

This chain uses TRBV19 with TRBJ2-5, with D perhaps matching TRBD2 (6 bases). The CDR3 runs 14 residues. Germline CDR1 LNHDA, CDR2 SQIVND (reference sequence). V was clipped by 1 base and J by 5 bases, with 11 bases between them. CDR3 DNA: TGTGCCAGTAGTATAGTGGGGGGTCTGGAGACCCAGTACTTC. This codes for CASSIVGGLETQYF.

V is TRBV10-3 and J is TRBJ2-3; TRBD2 aligns across 8 bases. V lost 8 bases, J lost 1 base, and 11 bases stayed unmatched. This CDR3 is built from 16 residues. CDR1 is ENHRY, CDR2 SYGVKD, per germline. Here the CDR3 reads CAISRQREKGTDTQYF. The DNA of the CDR3 is TGTGCCATCTCCCGCCAGCGGGAGAAAGGCACAGATACGCAGTATTTT.

CDR3 sequence (DNA): TGTGCCAGCAGTTCCCTCGGCCAGCGGGAGGGCCTCGGAGAGACCCAGTACTTC. It encodes CASSSLGQREGLGETQYF. The rearrangement joins TRBV28 to TRBJ2-5; 10 bases agree with TRBD2. The ends lost 4 bases at V and 4 bases at J; junction bases unmatched: 15. This CDR3 is 18 amino acids long. Germline CDR1 is MDHEN and CDR2 is SYDVKM.

DNA of the CDR3: TGTGTCAGAAGTTTTGGTCGGGACAGGGTTGTCATAAGGAATCAGCCCCAGCATTTT. Translating gives CVRSFGRDRVVIRNQPQHF. The V call is TRBV7-5, the J call TRBJ1-5; the D call in the table, TRBD1, was not verified against the DNA. TRBV7-5 is marked as a pseudogene. The CDR3 length is 19 residues.

The chain uses TRBV7-9 and TRBJ2-2; 7 bases are a match to TRBD1. The V gene's germline CDR1 is SEHNR and CDR2 FQNEAQ (reference sequence). The CDR3 length is 16 residues. The V segment lost 2 bases and the J segment 4 bases; nucleotides outside the gene matches: 7. Written as DNA, the CDR3 is TGTGCCAGCAGCTTACGAAGGACAGGACCCACCGGGGAGCTGTTTTTT. Translating gives CASSLRRTGPTGELFF.

Written as DNA, the CDR3 is TGTGCCAGCAGCGGGGAACAAATGGGGCATGGCTACACCTTC. It translates to CASSGEQMGHGYTF. The chain links TRBV9 to TRBJ1-2, with D possibly TRBD1 on 5 matching bases. V dropped 3 bases and J dropped 6 bases, with 15 bases sitting between them. The CDR3 totals 14 residues. Germline V CDR1 and CDR2: SGDLS, YYNGEE.